These 3 T cell receptor beta chains came from one sample sequenced in a study of CD8+ T cells in alopecia areata. Reverse transcription of extracted RNA yielded cDNA, which provided the sequencing template. Sequencing used immunoSEQ multiplex PCR; TCRdb keeps in-frame clones, though not all of them. The sample shows about 210,000 clones, under 75% of them seen only once. This sample's treatment: oral pan-JAK inhibitor, 5-10 mg twice daily. Here the sequenced sample was CD4+ T cells sorted from blood, taken at week 4, from a patient treated with tofacitinib. Receptor source: a human donor with alopecia areata.

The CDR3 region has the DNA TGTGCCTGGACTGAGGGGAGAGGTTGGTTGGATACGCAGTATTTT. It translates to CAWTEGRGWLDTQYF. The chain links TRBV30 to TRBJ2-3; D may match TRBD1 or TRBD2 (5 bases each). V gave up 4 bases and J gave up 6 bases, with 20 bases separating them. Germline CDR1 and CDR2: GTSNPN and SVGIG (reference sequence). The CDR3 runs to 15 residues. Full variable domain (rest looked up from reference TRBV30 and TRBJ2-3): SQTIHQWPATLVQPVGSPLSLECTVEGTSNPNLYWYRQAAGRGLQLLFYSVGIGQISSEVPQNLSASRPQDRQFILSSKKLLLSDSGFYLCAWTEGRGWLDTQYFGPGTRLTVL.

This clone was recorded many times. V gene TRBV5-8 combines with J gene TRBJ2-7; TRBD2 might be the D (5 bases). The CDR3 spans 15 residues. CDR1 SGHTS and CDR2 YDEGEE come from the germline V gene. The V end lost 4 bases, the J end lost 1 base, and 15 bases lay between the germline ends. The CDR3: CASSPEFERSYEQYF. The CDR3 DNA reads TGTGCCAGCAGCCCCGAGTTTGAGCGGTCCTACGAGCAGTACTTC.

The gene calls are TRBV5-6 and TRBJ1-1; D gene unclear. This CDR3 has 12 amino acids. The V gene lost 1 base and the J gene lost 11 bases, with 12 bases spanning the gap. Germline CDR1 SGHDT, CDR2 YYEEEE. The CDR3 nucleotides are TGTGCCAGCAGCTTGATGGAACAATGGGCTTTCTTT. Translated: CASSLMEQWAFF.